The 5 T cell receptor beta chains below all came from one sample that was sequenced in a study of cytomegalovirus exposure and HLA in healthy donors. Amplification used 60 Vbeta primers and 13 Jbeta primers. Method: immunoSEQ multiplex PCR; TCRdb's copy keeps in-frame clones and lacks some. The data hold 95,000 to 150,000 clones, with around 66% observed a single time. Input material: PBMCs. These receptors were obtained from a woman aged 40-49 years in good health and CMV-seropositive.

The rearrangement uses TRBV5-1 and TRBJ2-1; 9 bases line up with TRBD2. Per germline, CDR1 SGHRS and CDR2 YFSETQ. V shed 5 bases and J 9 bases; nucleotides not matched to a gene: 33. The CDR3 extends over 22 amino acids. The CDR3 spells CASRGPGPLSSGGSKSFSEQFF. CDR3 DNA sequence: TGCGCCAGCAGGGGGCCAGGGCCCCTTAGTAGCGGGGGTTCGAAGTCCTTCAGTGAGCAGTTCTTC.

In its sample, this clone was seen once. V gene TRBV11-2 combines with J gene TRBJ1-2; 7 nucleotides align to TRBD1. J gave up 0 bases and V 4 bases, and 11 bases lay outside the gene matches. CDR1 SGHAT and CDR2 FQNNGV come from the germline V gene. CDR3 size: 17 residues. Written as DNA, the CDR3 is TGTGCCAGCAGCTACCAGTCCCGGGACAGAACTAACTATGGCTACACCTTC. Residues: CASSYQSRDRTNYGYTF.

In nucleotides, the CDR3 is TGTGCCAGCAGCGCAAATAGTTATAGCAATCAGCCCCAGCATTTT. Protein product: CASSANSYSNQPQHF. V usage is TRBV2 and J usage is TRBJ1-5, with no clear D. Germline CDR1 SNHLY, CDR2 FYNNEI. The V and J ends lost 6 bases and 0 bases respectively, with 12 bases between them. This CDR3 is 15 amino acids long.

V is TRBV28 and J is TRBJ2-3, with TRBD1 matching 9 bases. V dropped 1 base and J dropped 2; count of bases not matched to a gene: 4. The germline V gene encodes CDR1 MDHEN and CDR2 SYDVKM. The CDR3 has 16 amino acids. The chain's CDR3 is CASSLLQGASTDTQYF. In nucleotides, the CDR3 is TGTGCCAGCAGTTTATTACAGGGGGCGTCCACAGATACGCAGTATTTT.

The V gene is TRBV9, the J gene TRBJ2-6; no firm D call. The V gene lost 7 bases and the J gene lost 0 bases, with 8 bases spanning the gap. Germline values: CDR1 SGDLS, CDR2 YYNGEE. The CDR3 runs to 14 residues. CDR3 region: CASAVGSGANVLTF. DNA of the CDR3: TGTGCCAGCGCGGTGGGCTCTGGGGCCAACGTCCTGACTTTC.